This is a list of T cell receptor beta chains from one sample in a study of blood T cell repertoires in COVID-19. Method: immunoSEQ multiplex PCR; TCRdb's copy keeps in-frame clones and lacks some. Here the sample spans a few hundred thousand clones, 70% to 90% being singletons. Specimen: peripheral blood. These receptors all stem from a man aged 40-49 years with acute or convalescent COVID-19. Both conserved end residues are part of each CDR3. The D gene is left open where the match is weak. Some rows have no size entry. The others give once, few or many, or a class for an expanded clone.

D	size	J	V	DNA	CDR3
TRBD2	-	TRBJ2-1	TRBV4-3	TGCGCCAGCAGCCACGGCGGGAGCTCCTACAATGAGCAGTTCTTC	CASSHGGSSYNEQFF
-	-	TRBJ1-1	TRBV25-1	TGTGCCAGTGGCGGCAGTGGTAAAACTGAAGCTTTCTTT	CASGGSGKTEAFF
-	-	TRBJ1-1	TRBV19	TGTGCCAGTAGTATTGGCAGGCTGAACACTGAAGCTTTCTTT	CASSIGRLNTEAFF
TRBD1	once	TRBJ1-2	TRBV18	TGTGCCAGCTCACCCGCGGACAGGGTGGACTATGGCTACACCTTC	CASSPADRVDYGYTF
-	-	TRBJ1-3	TRBV28	TGTGCCACCCGGACGGGAGGCTCTGGAAACACCATATATTTT	CATRTGGSGNTIYF
-	-	TRBJ1-2	TRBV6-5	TGTGCCAGCAGTTCCCCAGGAGGCCGTCGTTTCGATGGCTACACCTTC	CASSSPGGRRFDGYTF
TRBD1	-	TRBJ2-7	TRBV28	TGTGCCAGCAGTTTAACACAGGGGGCAGGCGAGCAGTACTTC	CASSLTQGAGEQYF
-	-	TRBJ1-2	TRBV5-1	TGCGCCAGCAGCTTGGTGGGGAGTGGTGGCTACACCTTC	CASSLVGSGGYTF
-	-	TRBJ1-5	TRBV4-1	TGCGCCAGCAGCCCCGGGGAGGGGGGGGAGGATCAGCCCCAGCATTTT	CASSPGEGGEDQPQHF
-	-	TRBJ2-1	TRBV5-1	TGCGCCAGCAGCTTTATGAGCAGGACAGACAATGAGCAGTTCTTC	CASSFMSRTDNEQFF
TRBD1	few	TRBJ1-5	TRBV9	TGTGCCAGCAGCGTCTCTTGGATGGACAAGGGGGCAGGGGACAATCCCTGCCAGCCCCAGCATTTT	CASSVSWMDKGAGDNPCQPQHF
-	-	TRBJ1-5	TRBV19	TGTGCCAGTAGTATTTCGGCAGGAGGGCTGGCGAGCAATCAGCCCCAGCATTTT	CASSISAGGLASNQPQHF
TRBD1	-	TRBJ2-7	TRBV19	TGTGCCAGTAGTATCGGGACAGGGACCTACGAGCAGTACTTC	CASSIGTGTYEQYF
-	-	TRBJ1-3	TRBV9	TGTGCCAGCAGCGCCATCGGGGGAGGCTCTGGAAACACCATATATTTT	CASSAIGGGSGNTIYF
TRBD1	-	TRBJ2-7	TRBV10-1	TGCGCCAGCAGTGACCATCGACAGGGGACCTACGAGCAGTACTTC	CASSDHRQGTYEQYF
TRBD1	-	TRBJ2-7	TRBV18	TGTGCCAGCTCCTACCGACAGGGGGCTTCCTACGAGCAGTACTTC	CASSYRQGASYEQYF
TRBD1	-	TRBJ2-1	TRBV19	TGTGCCAGTAGTATGGGACAGGTGAATGAGCAGTTCTTC	CASSMGQVNEQFF
-	-	TRBJ2-2	TRBV7-9	TGTGCCAGCAGCTTAATGACAGTTAACACCGGGGAGCTGTTTTTT	CASSLMTVNTGELFF
-	once	TRBJ2-2	TRBV6-5	TGTGCCAGCAGCCGGGGGGCTGGGACCGGGGAGCTGTTTTTT	CASSRGAGTGELFF
-	-	TRBJ2-3	TRBV7-2	TGTGCCAGCAGCGTACTGGGCAGAGGCACAGATACGCAGTATTTT	CASSVLGRGTDTQYF
-	few	TRBJ1-4	TRBV28	TGTGCCAGCAGTTTATCCCGAGGTGTTAATGAAAAACTGTTTTTT	CASSLSRGVNEKLFF
-	-	TRBJ1-1	TRBV29-1	TGCAGCGTTGACACCACCTCGACAGATAAGAACACTGAAGCTTTCTTT	CSVDTTSTDKNTEAFF
TRBD1	-	TRBJ1-1	TRBV3-1/TRBV3-2	TGTGCCAGCAGCCCCCGGACAGGGAGGAATACTGAAGCTTTCTTT	CASSPRTGRNTEAFF
TRBD1	-	TRBJ2-2	TRBV5-1	TGCGCCAGCTCAGGGGGACAGGGGACCGGGGAGCTGTTTTTT	CASSGGQGTGELFF
-	-	TRBJ2-7	TRBV4-2	TGTGCCAGCAGCCGACCAGGGGATCATTACGAGCAGTACTTC	CASSRPGDHYEQYF
TRBD1	-	TRBJ1-1	TRBV11-2	TGTGCCAGCAGCAGAGACAGGGTAGGAGTTGGCACTGAAGCTTTCTTT	CASSRDRVGVGTEAFF
-	once	TRBJ1-2	TRBV25-1	TGTGCCAGCAGTGAGCGGGGCTATGGCTACACCTTC	CASSERGYGYTF
-	-	TRBJ2-7	TRBV2	TGTGCCTGGGGCTTGGTCTCCTACGAGCAGTACTTC	CAWGLVSYEQYF
-	few	TRBJ1-5	TRBV5-6	TGTGCCAGCAGCTTAAGGACAGGCAATCAGCCCCAGCATTTT	CASSLRTGNQPQHF
-	-	TRBJ2-7	TRBV5-4	TGTGCCAGCAGCTTGGAGGCGGGACGAGGGAACGAGCAGTACTTC	CASSLEAGRGNEQYF
TRBD2	-	TRBJ2-1	TRBV5-4	TGTGCCAGCAGAACGGGGGGGATAAACTCCTACAATGAGCAGTTCTTC	CASRTGGINSYNEQFF
TRBD1	-	TRBJ1-3	TRBV9	TGTGCCAGCAGCGTAGAGGGGGCTACTTCTGGAAACACCATATATTTT	CASSVEGATSGNTIYF